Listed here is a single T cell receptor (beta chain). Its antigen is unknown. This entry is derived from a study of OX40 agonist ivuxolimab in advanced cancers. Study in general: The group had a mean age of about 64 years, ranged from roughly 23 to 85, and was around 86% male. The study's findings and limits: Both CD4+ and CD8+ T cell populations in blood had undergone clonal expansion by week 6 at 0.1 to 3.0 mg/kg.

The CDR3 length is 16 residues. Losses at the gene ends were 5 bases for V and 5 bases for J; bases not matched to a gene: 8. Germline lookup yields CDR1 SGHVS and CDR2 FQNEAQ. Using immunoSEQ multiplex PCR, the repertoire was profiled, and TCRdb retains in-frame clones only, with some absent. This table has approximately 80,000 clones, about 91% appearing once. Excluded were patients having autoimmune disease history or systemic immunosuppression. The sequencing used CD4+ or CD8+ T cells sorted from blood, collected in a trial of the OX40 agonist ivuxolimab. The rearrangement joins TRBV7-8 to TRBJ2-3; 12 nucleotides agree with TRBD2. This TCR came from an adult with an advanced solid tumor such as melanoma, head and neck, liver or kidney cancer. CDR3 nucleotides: TGTGCCAGCAGCCCGAGGACTAGCGGGACTGGAGATACGCAGTATTTT. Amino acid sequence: CASSPRTSGTGDTQYF.